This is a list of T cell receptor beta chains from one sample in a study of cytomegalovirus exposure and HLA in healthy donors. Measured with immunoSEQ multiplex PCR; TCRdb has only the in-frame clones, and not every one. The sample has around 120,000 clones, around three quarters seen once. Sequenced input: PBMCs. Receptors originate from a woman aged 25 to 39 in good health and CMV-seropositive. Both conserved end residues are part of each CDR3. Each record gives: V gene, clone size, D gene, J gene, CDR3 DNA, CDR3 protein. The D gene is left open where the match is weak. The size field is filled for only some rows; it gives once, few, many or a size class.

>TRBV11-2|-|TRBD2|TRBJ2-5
TGTGCCAGCAGCCGCGGGGGACTACCAGAGACCCAGTACTTC
CASSRGGLPETQYF
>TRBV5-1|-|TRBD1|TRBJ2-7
TGCGCCAGCAGCTTGCTCTCTGGGACAGGGGGCCACGAGCAGTACTTC
CASSLLSGTGGHEQYF
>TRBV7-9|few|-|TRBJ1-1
TGTGCCAGCTCCCCCAGGGCTGACACTGAAGCTTTCTTT
CASSPRADTEAFF
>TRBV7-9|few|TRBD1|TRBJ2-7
TGTTCCAGCAGCTCAGACAGGGAAGGTTCGGCCTACGAGCAGTACTTC
CSSSSDREGSAYEQYF
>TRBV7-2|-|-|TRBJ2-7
TGTGCCAGCAGCCGTGACAGGCAAAGCTCCTACGAGCAGTACTTC
CASSRDRQSSYEQYF
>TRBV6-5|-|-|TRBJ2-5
TGTGCCAGCAGTTACTCCACCAGGCAAGAGACCCAGTACTTC
CASSYSTRQETQYF
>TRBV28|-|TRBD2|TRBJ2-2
TGTGCCAGCGAAATAGCGGGAGACACCGGGGAGCTGTTTTTT
CASEIAGDTGELFF
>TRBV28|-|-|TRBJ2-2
TGTGCCAGCAGTTTGGGAGGAACGAACACCGGGGAGCTGTTTTTT
CASSLGGTNTGELFF
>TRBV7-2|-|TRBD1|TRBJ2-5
TGTGCCAGCAGCTTGGACAGGGGGGGGGAGACCCAGTACTTC
CASSLDRGGETQYF
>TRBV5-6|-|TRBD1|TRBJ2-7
TGTGCCAGCAGCTTGGGACTAACAGGGGCAACCTACGAGCAGTACTTC
CASSLGLTGATYEQYF
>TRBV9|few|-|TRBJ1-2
TGTGCCAGCACCACTGGGGGGGCCTATGGCTACACCTTC
CASTTGGAYGYTF
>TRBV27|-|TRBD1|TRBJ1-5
TGTGCCAGCGGGTCCCTAGGGGGCTATAGCAATCAGCCCCAGCATTTT
CASGSLGGYSNQPQHF